Listed below are T cell receptor beta chains from one sample, sequenced in a study of blood T cell repertoires in COVID-19. Using immunoSEQ multiplex PCR, the repertoire was profiled, and TCRdb retains in-frame clones only, with some absent. The table lists about 83,000 clones, about 86% of them singletons, with 22% in the top ten. Sequencing was done on a sample of peripheral blood. Every receptor here comes from a woman aged 80 or older in a cohort sampled during active or convalescent COVID-19. Both conserved end residues are part of each CDR3.

v_gene | len | CDR3aa
TRBV6-2/TRBV6-3 | 16 | CASSARLAGGPYEQYF
TRBV11-3 | 15 | CASSSGTGGGSEQFF
TRBV5-1 | 13 | CASRPDFNYGYTF
TRBV7-9 | 12 | CASSFGALEQFF
TRBV3-1/TRBV3-2 | 16 | CASSQTVRGRTGELFF
TRBV9 | 14 | CASSKGTVQETQYF
TRBV18 | 15 | CASSLSGRTYNEQFF
TRBV3-1/TRBV3-2 | 15 | CASSRQTGGNSPLHF
TRBV9 | 17 | CASSRTGTGRMNTEAFF
TRBV27 | 16 | CASSSPSGSGTDTQYF